This T cell receptor (beta chain) was found in a study of blood T cells in healthy people across ages. Whole-study results and caveats: Researchers deemed the diversity estimates from one million T cells underestimates. Significant beta diversity loss was already apparent by age approximately 37, declining roughly linearly. PBMCs that were unsorted prevented a conclusive naive versus antigen-experienced comparison.

The CDR3 runs to 15 residues. From germline, CDR1 is LGHDT and CDR2 YNNKEL (reference sequence). After removal of 4 bases from V and 0 bases from J, the junction contained 4 bases not matched to a gene. A second PCR, run for about 6 to 11 cycles, used a sample-barcoded 5' primer plus a J-beta primer mix. MiXCR, applied by TCRdb to the 5' RACE reads, yields one record per CDR3 protein. The sample lists some 700,000 distinct CDR3 sequences; roughly two fifths were seen once. In its sample, this clonotype was seen a few times. Its matching antigen is unknown. The TCR originated in a woman between 55 and 75 years old in good health. Input material: blood. The V and J genes are TRBV3-1 and TRBJ1-2; 8 bases fit TRBD1. CDR3 in amino acids: CASSRGQGANYGYTF. Here the CDR3 DNA reads TGTGCCAGCAGCCGAGGACAGGGAGCTAACTATGGCTACACCTTC.